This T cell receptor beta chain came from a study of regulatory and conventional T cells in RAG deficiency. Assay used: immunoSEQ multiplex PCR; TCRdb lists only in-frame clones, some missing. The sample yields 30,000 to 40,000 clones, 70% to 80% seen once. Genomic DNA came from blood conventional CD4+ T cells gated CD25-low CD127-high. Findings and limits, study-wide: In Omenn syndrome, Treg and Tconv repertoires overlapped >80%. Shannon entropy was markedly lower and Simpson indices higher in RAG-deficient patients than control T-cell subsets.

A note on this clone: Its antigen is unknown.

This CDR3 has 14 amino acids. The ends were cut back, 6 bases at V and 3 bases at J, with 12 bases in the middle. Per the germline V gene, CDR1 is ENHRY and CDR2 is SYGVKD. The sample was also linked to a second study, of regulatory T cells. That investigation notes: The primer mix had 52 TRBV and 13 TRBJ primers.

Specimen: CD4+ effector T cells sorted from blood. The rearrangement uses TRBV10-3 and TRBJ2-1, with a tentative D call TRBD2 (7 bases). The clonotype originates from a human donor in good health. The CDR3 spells CAIRGGANYNEQFF. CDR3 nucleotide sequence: TGTGCCATCAGAGGGGGGGCTAACTACAATGAGCAGTTCTTC.